This TCR beta chain was identified during a study of T cell changes during pregnancy in multiple sclerosis (dated by TCRdb to between 2018 and 2021). For the study in its entirety: The study looked at changes in the T cell repertoire across pregnancy in women with multiple sclerosis.

Receptor amplification or capture employed the immunoSEQ multiplex PCR assay. The table comes from immuneACCESS by way of TCRdb, which keeps in-frame sequences with V and J called. Part of the clones is missing from these tables; in studies checked, under half for an unresolved V gene and the rest for unknown reasons. The sample table holds approximately 43,000 clones, of which around 90% were seen once. Of the sample, 10% falls within the top ten clones. This clone occurred once. Its specific antigen is unknown. Per-nucleotide qualities are absent, and no much larger clonotype sits a single base away. The CDR1 and CDR2 encoded by the germline V gene are MNHEY and SVGAGI. The CDR3 numbers 15 residues from cysteine through phenylalanine. The sequence is cut down to CDR3 DNA, 45 bases in frame from base 1. Trimming removed 3 bases from V and 4 bases from J; the gene matches leave 5 bases unexplained.

The rearrangement combines TRBV6-5 with TRBJ2-3; 9 bases in the junction line up with TRBD2. The sample in question was CD8+ T cells from peripheral blood mononuclear cells, obtained in the first trimester of pregnancy. The receptor was isolated from a female donor with multiple sclerosis, enrolled in a pregnancy study. The CDR3 reads CASSYGLAGSDTQYF. DNA sequence: TGTGCCAGCAGTTATGGCCTAGCGGGATCAGATACGCAGTATTTT.